Listed below are T cell receptor beta chains from one sample, sequenced in a study of T cells and Merkel cell carcinoma outcomes. Clones were sequenced by immunoSEQ multiplex PCR, and TCRdb holds only the in-frame ones, with some missing. The repertoire consists of roughly 3,100 clones, with 60% to 80% occurring once and the leading ten covering approximately 15%. Sequencing was carried out using tumor tissue from Merkel cell carcinoma. The source of these receptors is a human donor with Merkel cell carcinoma. Each CDR3 is given with its conserved first and last residue. The D gene is left open where the match is weak. Clone size is stated in some rows and not others, as once, few, many or a class when expanded.

>NA|NA|TRBV18|TRBJ2-7|16
CASSPTDSYFSYEQYF
>once|TRBD2|TRBV6-5|TRBJ2-2|16
CASSYGRGAYTGELFF
>NA|TRBD1|TRBV2|TRBJ2-3|14
CASRAQGAADTQYF
>NA|NA|TRBV27|TRBJ1-1|15
CASSLKGATTTEAFF
>NA|NA|TRBV5-5|TRBJ2-2|16
CASSLGATDYTGELFF
>NA|TRBD1|TRBV5-4|TRBJ2-2|16
CASSPAGTGYTGELFF
>NA|NA|TRBV6-6|TRBJ1-1|12
CASSLHGTEAFF
>few|TRBD1|TRBV25-1|TRBJ2-7|12
CASSKGTGTVSF
>NA|NA|TRBV18|TRBJ1-6|16
CASSPWGLTYNSPLHF
>NA|NA|TRBV6-1|TRBJ2-1|15
CASSDPGIGHNEQFF
>NA|NA|TRBV15|TRBJ1-3|16
CATSSSSRVRGNTIYF
>NA|NA|TRBV6-6|TRBJ2-2|13
CASRRGGTGELFF
>NA|TRBD1|TRBV19|TRBJ2-1|14
CASSFGTGEYEQFF
>NA|NA|TRBV18|TRBJ2-7|15
CASSPTGTAVYEQYF